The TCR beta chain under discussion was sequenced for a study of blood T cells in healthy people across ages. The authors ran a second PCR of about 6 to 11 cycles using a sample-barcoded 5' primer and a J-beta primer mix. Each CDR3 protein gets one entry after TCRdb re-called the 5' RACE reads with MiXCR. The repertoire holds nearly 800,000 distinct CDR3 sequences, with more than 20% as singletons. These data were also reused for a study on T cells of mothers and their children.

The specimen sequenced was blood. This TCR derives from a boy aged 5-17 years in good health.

CDR3 DNA: TGTGCCAGCAGTGTATCGGGGAATAGCAATCAGCCCCAGCATTTT. Protein product: CASSVSGNSNQPQHF. V is TRBV2 and J is TRBJ1-5; unclear D gene. Trimming removed 4 bases at V and 0 bases at J, with 10 bases between. Germline-derived CDR1 and CDR2 are SNHLY and FYNNEI. The CDR3 totals 15 residues.